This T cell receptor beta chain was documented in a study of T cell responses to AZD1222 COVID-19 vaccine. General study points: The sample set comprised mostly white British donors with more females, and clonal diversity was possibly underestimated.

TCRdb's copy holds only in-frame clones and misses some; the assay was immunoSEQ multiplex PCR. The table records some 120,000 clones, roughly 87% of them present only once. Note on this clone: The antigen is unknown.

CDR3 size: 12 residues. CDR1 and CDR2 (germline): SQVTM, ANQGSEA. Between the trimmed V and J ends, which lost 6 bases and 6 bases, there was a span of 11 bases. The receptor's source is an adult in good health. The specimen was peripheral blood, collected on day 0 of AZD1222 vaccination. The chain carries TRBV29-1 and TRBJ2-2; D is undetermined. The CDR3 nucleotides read TGCAGCGTGAAGGCAGGACCCGGGGAGCTGTTTTTT. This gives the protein CSVKAGPGELFF.